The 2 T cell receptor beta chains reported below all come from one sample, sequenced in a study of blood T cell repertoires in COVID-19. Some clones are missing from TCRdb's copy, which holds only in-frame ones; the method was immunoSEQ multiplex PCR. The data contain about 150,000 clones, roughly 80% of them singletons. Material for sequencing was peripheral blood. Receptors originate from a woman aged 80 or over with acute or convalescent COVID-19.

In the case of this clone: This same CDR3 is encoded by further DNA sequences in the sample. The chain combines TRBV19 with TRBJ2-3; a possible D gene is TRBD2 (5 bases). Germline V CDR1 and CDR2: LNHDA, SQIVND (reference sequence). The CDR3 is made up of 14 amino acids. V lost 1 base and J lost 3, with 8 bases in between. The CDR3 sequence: CASSIGLSTDTQYF. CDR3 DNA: TGTGCCAGTAGTATAGGACTATCTACAGATACGCAGTATTTT.

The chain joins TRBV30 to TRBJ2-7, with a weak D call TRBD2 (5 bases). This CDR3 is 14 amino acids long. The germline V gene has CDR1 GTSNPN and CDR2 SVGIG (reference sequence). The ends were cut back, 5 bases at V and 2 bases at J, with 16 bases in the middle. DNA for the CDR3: TGTGCCTGGGGGTTTGGGCCAGCGGCCTACGAGCAGTACTTC. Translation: CAWGFGPAAYEQYF.